The 27 T cell receptor beta chains listed next were all sequenced from one sample in a study of CD8 T cells in ankylosing spondylitis. TCRdb passed the 5' RACE reads through MiXCR, listing each CDR3 protein once. The sample holds about 340,000 distinct CDR3 sequences, approximately 15% seen once. The sequenced material came from blood, either unsorted or a sorted T cell fraction (not recorded which). The receptors originated from a male donor with ankylosing spondylitis or in good health (not recorded which).

The chain has TRBV9 and TRBJ2-2; perhaps D is TRBD1 or TRBD2 (5 bases each). This CDR3 region has 16 residues. Germline CDR1 reads SGDLS; CDR2 reads YYNGEE. V was cut by 1 base and J by 5 bases, with 15 bases left in between. Written as DNA, the CDR3 is TGTGCCAGCAGCGTAAGAAGTGACGGGGCGACCGGGGAGCTGTTTTTT. It encodes CASSVRSDGATGELFF.

This clonotype was seen a handful of times. The chain has TRBV3-1 and TRBJ2-7, with D hard to call. The germline V gene has CDR1 LGHDT and CDR2 YNNKEL (reference sequence). Trimming stripped 2 bases from V and 0 bases from J, with 5 bases between. This CDR3 region has 13 residues. The CDR3 DNA follows: TGTGCCAGCAGCCAATTAGGCTCCTACGAGCAGTACTTC. Translated, it gives CASSQLGSYEQYF.

The rearrangement links TRBV5-1 to TRBJ2-5; D may be TRBD1 (5 bases). V was trimmed by 7 bases and J by 0 bases, leaving 16 bases between them. The CDR3 sequence is 15 residues long. Germline lookup yields CDR1 SGHRS and CDR2 YFSETQ. The CDR3 here is CASVIGQGDQETQYF. The CDR3 bases are TGCGCCAGCGTCATCGGTCAGGGTGACCAAGAGACCCAGTACTTC.

The V gene is TRBV18, the J gene TRBJ2-7; D gene ambiguous. V was shortened by 0 bases and J by 5 bases, with 11 bases between the two germline ends. This CDR3 spans 14 amino acids. CDR1 KGHSH and CDR2 LQKENI come from the germline V gene. The CDR3: CASSPPSTRNEQYF. DNA for the CDR3: TGTGCCAGCTCACCACCGTCCACGCGGAACGAGCAGTACTTC.

The chain recombines TRBV5-6 with TRBJ2-7; 7 positions match TRBD1. The CDR3 runs to 14 residues. CDR1 and CDR2 from the germline V gene are SGHDT and YYEEEE. J lost 2 bases, V lost 4 bases, and 6 bases had no gene match. As DNA, the CDR3 is TGTGCCAGCAGCAAGACAGGGATTACCTACGAGCAGTACTTC. Amino acids: CASSKTGITYEQYF. Complete variable domain (other parts from reference TRBV5-6 and TRBJ2-7): DAGVTQSPTHLIKTRGQQVTLRCSPKSGHDTVSWYQQALGQGPQFIFQYYEEEERQRGNFPDRFSGHQFPNYSSELNVNALLLGDSALYLCASSKTGITYEQYFGPGTRLTVT.

A few counts support this clonotype. The J gene is TRBJ1-2, the V gene TRBV29-1; D not certain. Germline loops: CDR1 SQVTM, CDR2 ANQGSEA. The CDR3 is made up of 18 amino acids. The germline V and J ends were trimmed by 0 bases and 0 bases, with 20 bases remaining between them. The CDR3 region is CSVEDGLRGLIANYGYTF. CDR3 DNA: TGCAGCGTTGAAGATGGTCTCCGGGGTCTGATAGCTAACTATGGCTACACCTTC.

This clonotype came up many times. The chain uses TRBV12-3 or TRBV12-4 and TRBJ2-5, with D perhaps matching TRBD2 (5 bases). The CDR3 is 13 amino acids. V lost 1 base, J lost 7 bases, and 10 bases lay in between. In DNA form, the CDR3 reads TGTGCCAGCAGTTTAGGGCGGGCTGGGACCCAGTACTTC. Amino acid sequence: CASSLGRAGTQYF.

To note about this clonotype: One end of the junction does not line up with germline, which may come from a read error. V gene TRBV5-1 combines with J gene TRBJ2-3; 9 bases are a match to TRBD2. CDR1 SGHRS and CDR2 YFSETQ come from the germline V gene. The CDR3 loop spans 16 amino acids. CDR3 region: CASSLVLAGSTDMQYF. The CDR3 bases are TGCGCCAGCAGCTTGGTCCTAGCGGGAAGCACAGATATGCAGTATTTT.

This chain links TRBV10-2 with TRBJ2-2; a weak D match, TRBD1 (5 bases). Trimming took off 8 bases at V and 6 bases at J, with 19 bases between the two ends. There are 15 residues in the CDR3. CDR1 is WSHSY and CDR2 is SAAADI in the germline V gene. This chain's CDR3 is CASLRRQGRAGELFF. The CDR3 nucleotides are TGCGCCAGCCTCCGGCGGCAGGGTAGAGCCGGGGAGCTGTTTTTT.

The rearrangement links TRBV19 to TRBJ1-1, with a weak D call TRBD1 (6 bases). Trimming removed 3 bases at V and 6 bases at J, with 11 bases between. The germline V gene has CDR1 LNHDA and CDR2 SQIVND (reference sequence). CDR3 length: 13 residues. CDR3 sequence (DNA): TGTGCCAGTAGTATTCGGAAGGGGGCTGAAGCTTTCTTT. Translating gives CASSIRKGAEAFF.

This sequence joins TRBV3-1 and TRBJ1-1, with 7 positions matching TRBD1. Unmatched junction bases numbered 4, after V lost 6 bases and J lost 0 bases. This CDR3 is built from 14 residues. Germline values: CDR1 LGHDT, CDR2 YNNKEL (reference sequence). CDR3 coding DNA: TGTGCCAGCAGGGAACAGGGGCTGAACACTGAAGCTTTCTTT. It translates to CASREQGLNTEAFF.

This clonotype was counted only a few times. The chain joins TRBV20-1 to TRBJ1-5; 7 nucleotides align to TRBD1. V dropped 6 bases and J dropped 6; count of bases not matched to a gene: 11. Germline lookup yields CDR1 DFQATT and CDR2 SNEGSKA (reference sequence). This CDR3 region has 14 residues. The CDR3 DNA reads as TGCAGTGCCACAGCAGGGGGGGGAGGTCAGCCCCAGCATTTT. The encoded protein is CSATAGGGGQPQHF.

This clonotype was seen repeatedly, ten times or more. The V and J genes are TRBV5-6 and TRBJ2-1; D is ambiguous. The CDR3 contains 12 residues. V was clipped by 1 base and J by 10 bases, with 9 bases between them. Germline V gene lookup returns CDR1 SGHDT and CDR2 YYEEEE. CDR3 sequence: CASSLPQHEQFF. The CDR3 DNA is TGTGCCAGCAGCTTGCCCCAGCACGAGCAGTTCTTC.

This clonotype was recorded many times. This rearrangement joins TRBV2 to TRBJ2-1; no clear D. The V end lost 7 bases, the J end lost 7 bases, and 5 bases lay between the germline ends. Germline-derived CDR1 and CDR2 are SNHLY and FYNNEI. The CDR3 has 10 amino acids. The DNA for the CDR3 is TGTGCCAGCACGGCTAATGAGCAGTTCTTC. Its translation is CASTANEQFF.

This clonotype was recorded at least ten times. The junction shows a germline mismatch at one end, possibly a read error. J is TRBJ2-1 and V is TRBV10-3; TRBD2 is a possible D gene (6 bases). The CDR3 runs 13 residues. Germline loops: CDR1 ENHRY, CDR2 SYGVKD. In DNA, the CDR3 is TGTGCCATCAGTGAGTCAACGGAGGGGCTTAGGCTCTTC. It translates to CAISESTEGLRLF.

This clonotype has a handful of counts. The chain links TRBV18 to TRBJ2-5; no definite D call. Germline-derived CDR1 and CDR2 are KGHSH and LQKENI. Trimming pared 3 bases from V and 1 base from J, leaving 6 bases between. The CDR3 has 13 residues. The CDR3 spells CASSPASQETQYF. CDR3 DNA sequence: TGTGCCAGCTCACCGGCAAGCCAAGAGACCCAGTACTTC.

In its sample, this clonotype was seen a few times. The chain carries TRBV11-2 and TRBJ2-7; no clear D gene. Trimming removed 4 bases at V and 3 bases at J, with 16 bases between. Germline CDR1 SGHAT, CDR2 FQNNGV. The CDR3 totals 15 residues. The CDR3 spells CASSSSPPEYYEQYF. The CDR3 nucleotides are TGTGCCAGCAGCTCTTCCCCGCCGGAGTACTACGAGCAGTACTTC.

The V gene is TRBV4-2, the J gene TRBJ2-7, with D perhaps matching TRBD2 (6 bases). CDR1 and CDR2 from the germline V gene are LGHNA and YNFKEQ. Trimming stripped 1 base from V and 4 bases from J, with 17 bases between. This CDR3 spans 16 amino acids. CDR3 DNA: TGTGCCAGCAGCCAAGGACGATCGGGAGAAGGGTACGAGCAGTACTTC. Translation: CASSQGRSGEGYEQYF.

The J gene is TRBJ2-3, the V gene TRBV30; TRBD1 matches 10 bases. Trimming cost V 8 bases and J 3 bases; bases outside gene matches: 11. This CDR3 has 15 residues. Looked up from germline, CDR1 is GTSNPN and CDR2 is SVGIG (reference sequence). CDR3 bases: TGTGCCGGAGGGACGGGACAGGGGAGGACAGATACGCAGTATTTT. Translating it yields CAGGTGQGRTDTQYF.

The chain joins TRBV12-3 or TRBV12-4 to TRBJ2-5; 7 positions match TRBD2. The V gene end was trimmed by 7 bases and the J gene end by 5 bases; junction bases not matched to a gene: 13. This CDR3 is 15 amino acids long. The DNA for the CDR3 is TGTGCCAGCAACCTCAGTGGTGGGGGGGAGGAGACCCAGTACTTC. Translated, it gives CASNLSGGGEETQYF.

CDR3 coding DNA: TGTGCCAGCAGTGATATGGGGGGGCAGGTCGGTGAGCAGTTCTTC. Residues: CASSDMGGQVGEQFF. This sequence joins TRBV2 and TRBJ2-1; D perhaps matches TRBD2 (7 bases). Germline V gives CDR1 SNHLY, CDR2 FYNNEI. There are 15 residues in the CDR3. V lost 3 bases and J 9 bases, leaving 18 bases between the germline ends.

The chain is built from TRBV2 and TRBJ1-3; no clear D. Germline loops: CDR1 SNHLY, CDR2 FYNNEI. Trimming left V 6 bases short and J 4 bases short, with 13 bases between. This CDR3 is built from 14 residues. The CDR3 DNA is TGTGCCAGCAGGGGCGGGAGACTCGGAAACACCATATATTTT. Translating gives CASRGGRLGNTIYF.

At least ten counts were recorded for this clonotype. The gene calls are TRBV5-1 and TRBJ2-7, with D hard to call. Trimming took off 3 bases at V and 4 bases at J, with 8 bases between the two ends. Germline CDR1 is SGHRS and CDR2 is YFSETQ. CDR3 length equals 12 residues. This chain's CDR3 is CASSSSGYEQYF. The CDR3, as DNA: TGCGCCAGCAGCTCGTCGGGTTACGAGCAGTACTTC. Based on the CDR3 plus reference TRBV5-1 and TRBJ2-7, the full variable domain is KAGVTQTPRYLIKTRGQQVTLSCSPISGHRSVSWYQQTPGQGLQFLFEYFSETQRNKGNFPGRFSGRQFSNSRSEMNVSTLELGDSALYLCASSSSGYEQYFGPGTRLTVT.

This clonotype was counted only a few times. The genes are TRBV5-1 and TRBJ2-7; D perhaps matches TRBD1 (6 bases). CDR3 length: 14 amino acids. Germline-derived CDR1 and CDR2 are SGHRS and YFSETQ. Trimming shortened V by 3 bases and J by 5 bases, and 15 bases separated the two germline ends. The CDR3 bases are TGCGCCAGCAGCTGGAATCAGGGGACCCACGAGCAGTACTTC. Its translation: CASSWNQGTHEQYF.

The V call is TRBV20-1, the J call TRBJ1-2; TRBD1 matches at 9 bases. Losses at the gene ends were 3 bases for V and 3 bases for J; bases not matched to a gene: 8. This CDR3 region has 15 residues. In germline, CDR1 is DFQATT, CDR2 SNEGSKA (reference sequence). The CDR3 DNA is TGCAGTGCTAGCCCGACAGGGGGAGAGGACTATGGCTACACCTTC. The encoded protein is CSASPTGGEDYGYTF.

The J gene is TRBJ2-7, the V gene TRBV4-1; no clear D. The V gene's germline CDR1 is MGHRA and CDR2 YSYEKL. V was trimmed by 5 bases and J by 4 bases, leaving 9 bases between them. This CDR3 has 12 residues. The CDR3 coding sequence is TGCGCCAGCAGCGGCAGAAGATACGAGCAGTACTTC. This sequence encodes CASSGRRYEQYF.

This clonotype has more than one count but fewer than ten. The chain uses TRBV20-1 and TRBJ1-5; D call uncertain. Germline V gene sequence: CDR1 DFQATT, CDR2 SNEGSKA (reference sequence). Between the trimmed V and J ends, which lost 1 base and 5 bases, there was a span of 15 bases. The CDR3 is 15 amino acids. CDR3 sequence: CSARVPGLRDQPQHF. Written as DNA, the CDR3 is TGCAGTGCTAGAGTTCCCGGGCTCCGGGATCAGCCCCAGCATTTT.